What follows are 25 T cell receptor beta chains derived from one specimen sequenced in a study of T cells in Graves' hyperthyroidism and ophthalmopathy. Template material for amplifying TCR beta CDR3 regions consisted of RNA transcripts. HTBI primers drove first-round RT-PCR of the TCR CDR3. TCRdb passed the multiplex PCR reads through MiXCR, listing each CDR3 protein once. The repertoire consists of more than 300,000 distinct CDR3 sequences, with about a sixth occurring once and the leading ten covering more than 30%. The sample comprised blood. The receptor set was obtained from a woman between 25 and 40 years old with Graves' hyperthyroidism that later progressed to Graves' ophthalmopathy.

The chain carries TRBV12-3 or TRBV12-4 and TRBJ2-2, with 7 bases that match TRBD1. The junction had 11 bases not matched to a gene; V was cut back by 7 bases and J by 0 bases. This CDR3 spans 17 amino acids. CDR3 residues: CASTAYAGTANTGELFF. Here the CDR3 DNA reads TGTGCCAGCACCGCTTATGCCGGGACAGCGAACACCGGGGAGCTGTTTTTT.

This clonotype was counted between two and nine times. It may be a read error: a sequence one base away is much more abundant. This chain joins TRBV11-2 and TRBJ2-5, with 9 bases aligning to TRBD1. The CDR3 has 16 amino acids. Germline V gene data show CDR1 as SGHAT and CDR2 as FQNNGV. CDR3 DNA sequence: TGTGCCAGCAGCCCGAAACGACAGGGGGTGGTGGAGACCCGGTACTTC. As protein: CASSPKRQGVVETRYF.

This clonotype was observed at least ten times. V usage is TRBV20-1 and J usage is TRBJ2-5; D might be TRBD1 (5 bases). CDR3 size: 15 residues. CDR1 DFQATT and CDR2 SNEGSKA come from the germline V gene (reference sequence). The V end was cut by 0 bases, the J end by 4 bases, with 15 bases between. The DNA for the CDR3 is TGCAGTGCTAGAGATCGGGCAGGGCCACGAGAGACCCAGTACTTC. It translates to CSARDRAGPRETQYF.

This clonotype was seen only a few times. The J gene is TRBJ2-2, the V gene TRBV19; either TRBD1 or TRBD2 may supply D (6 bases each). CDR1 is LNHDA, CDR2 SQIVND, per germline (reference sequence). V was trimmed by 4 bases and J by 6 bases, leaving 15 bases between them. The CDR3 totals 15 residues. Written as DNA, the CDR3 is TGTGCCAGTAGTACGGGGGCATGGTGGGCCGGGGAGCTGTTTTTT. Translation: CASSTGAWWAGELFF. The variable domain in full, completed from reference TRBV19 and TRBJ2-2, reads DGGITQSPKYLFRKEGQNVTLSCEQNLNHDAMYWYRQDPGQGLRLIYYSQIVNDFQKGDIAEGYSVSREKKESFPLTVTSAQKNPTAFYLCASSTGAWWAGELFFGEGSRLTVL.

In the case of this clonotype: Compared with germline, one end of the junction differs, possibly owing to a read error. The chain recombines TRBV5-1 with TRBJ2-7, with D maybe TRBD1 (5 bases). Germline lookup yields CDR1 SGHRS and CDR2 YFSETQ. This CDR3 region has 18 residues. The CDR3 region is CASSLEGQGWSTVYERYF. In DNA, the CDR3 is TGCGCCAGCAGCTTGGAAGGGCAGGGTTGGTCCACCGTGTACGAGCGGTACTTC.

With regard to this clonotype: The limits of the CDR3 on the DNA are not certain, so only TCRdb's listed CDR3 is given. The V call is TRBV6-5, the J call TRBJ1-5; the table's D call TRBD1 went unverified against the DNA. With termini counted, the CDR3 has 16 amino acids. Germline values: CDR1 MNHEY, CDR2 SVGAGI. The CDR3 spells CASSYFGPGGGQPQHF.

This clonotype showed up just a few times. The V gene is TRBV6-5, the J gene TRBJ2-7; 9 bases match TRBD1. The CDR3 consists of 19 residues. J was trimmed by 4 bases and V by 5 bases; bases with no gene match: 21. The germline V gene encodes CDR1 MNHEY and CDR2 SVGAGI. CDR3 nucleotides: TGTGCCAGCAGTGGATATACTCGGCAGACGTTGGGGACAGGGTACGAGCAGTACTTC. This translates into CASSGYTRQTLGTGYEQYF.

V gene TRBV5-5 combines with J gene TRBJ2-3, with 14 bases that match TRBD2. The CDR3 is 17 amino acids. Trimming cost V 3 bases and J 3 bases; bases outside gene matches: 6. Germline V gene sequence: CDR1 SGHKS, CDR2 YYEKEE (reference sequence). The CDR3 DNA follows: TGTGCCAGCAGCTCCCGACTAGCGGGGGGGCGTACAGATACGCAGTATTTT. This codes for CASSSRLAGGRTDTQYF.

This clonotype was seen ten or more times. The chain couples TRBV28 to TRBJ2-2; TRBD1 matches 11 bases. Unmatched junction bases numbered 16, after V lost 10 bases and J lost 0 bases. From germline, CDR1 is MDHEN and CDR2 SYDVKM. The CDR3 sequence is 19 residues long. CDR3 region: CATSTGGTGGLSNTGELFF. The CDR3 bases are TGTGCCACCTCTACCGGTGGGACAGGGGGACTATCGAACACCGGGGAGCTGTTTTTT.

The V and J genes are TRBV30 and TRBJ1-1; 10 nucleotides line up with TRBD1. The V gene end was trimmed by 3 bases and the J gene end by 3 bases; junction bases not matched to a gene: 7. There are 15 residues in the CDR3. CDR1 is GTSNPN and CDR2 is SVGIG in the germline V gene (reference sequence). CDR3 nucleotide sequence: TGTGCCTGGAGGGGGGACAGGGGATGGGACACTGAAGCTTTCTTT. It yields the protein CAWRGDRGWDTEAFF.

This clonotype appeared many times. The chain combines TRBV7-9 with TRBJ2-7, with D possibly TRBD1 on 6 matching bases. In germline, CDR1 is SEHNR, CDR2 FQNEAQ (reference sequence). V lost 0 bases, J lost 1 base, and 7 bases lay in between. This CDR3 has 14 residues. As DNA, the CDR3 is TGTGCCAGCAGCTTAGCAGGACAGTCCTACGAGCAGTACTTC. Translated, it gives CASSLAGQSYEQYF.

There are many counts of this clonotype. The chain carries TRBV12-3 or TRBV12-4 and TRBJ1-4; D uncertain. The CDR3 loop spans 11 amino acids. The V and J ends lost 5 bases and 15 bases respectively, with 13 bases between them. Here the CDR3 reads CASSPGQVVFF. The CDR3 nucleotides read TGTGCCAGCAGTCCCGGGCAAGTGGTGTTTTTT.

The table lists this clonotype with many counts. The genes are TRBV2 and TRBJ2-5, with 7 bases identical to TRBD2. The CDR3 contains 15 residues. From germline, CDR1 is SNHLY and CDR2 FYNNEI. V dropped 2 bases and J dropped 5; count of bases not matched to a gene: 8. The CDR3 region is CASSETSGVRETQYF. The CDR3 DNA reads as TGTGCCAGCAGTGAAACCAGCGGGGTGAGGGAGACCCAGTACTTC. Supplemented by reference TRBV2 and TRBJ2-5, the full variable domain reads EPEVTQTPSHQVTQMGQEVILRCVPISNHLYFYWYRQILGQKVEFLVSFYNNEISEKSEIFDDQFSVERPDGSNFTLKIRSTKLEDSAMYFCASSETSGVRETQYFGPGTRLLVL.

The chain's CDR3 is CSVLDYNEKLFF. The CDR3 coding sequence is TGCAGCGTTTTGGACTACAATGAAAAACTGTTTTTT. This chain connects TRBV29-1 to TRBJ1-4; unclear D gene. CDR1 is SQVTM and CDR2 is ANQGSEA in the germline V gene. The CDR3 has 12 residues. The V gene lost 5 bases and the J gene lost 5 bases, with 9 bases spanning the gap.

A few counts support this clonotype. The chain couples TRBV9 to TRBJ2-1, with unresolved D. CDR1 is SGDLS, CDR2 YYNGEE, per germline. Trimming left V 0 bases short and J 0 bases short, with 4 bases between. This CDR3 region has 14 residues. DNA for the CDR3: TGTGCCAGCAGCGTAGGCGGCTCCTACAATGAGCAGTTCTTC. This gives the protein CASSVGGSYNEQFF.

Turning to this clonotype: A read error may account for a junction end that differs from germline. The chain employs TRBV2 and TRBJ1-1, with D uncertain. In germline, CDR1 is SNHLY, CDR2 FYNNEI. The CDR3 totals 14 residues. CDR3 sequence reads: CASSEAEANAEAFF. The CDR3 nucleotides are TGTGCCAGCAGTGAGGCCGAGGCGAACGCTGAAGCTTTCTTT.

V gene TRBV11-1 combines with J gene TRBJ2-1, with TRBD1 matching 9 bases. Trimming took 4 bases from V and 7 from J; bases not matched to a gene: 17. The CDR3 is 18 amino acids. Germline CDR1 SGHAT, CDR2 FQDESV (reference sequence). CDR3 residues: CASSSPQVSGQGGNEQFF. CDR3 nucleotide sequence: TGTGCCAGCAGCTCCCCCCAAGTTTCGGGACAGGGAGGGAATGAGCAGTTCTTC.

The rearrangement joins TRBV28 to TRBJ2-1, with D possibly being TRBD1 or TRBD2 (5 bases each). Germline assignment: CDR1 MDHEN and CDR2 SYDVKM. The CDR3 covers 14 residues. Trimming took 2 bases from V and 4 from J, leaving 9 bases between them. CDR3 nucleotide sequence: TGTGCCAGCAGTTTAGGGACGGATTACAATGAGCAGTTCTTC. Translated, it gives CASSLGTDYNEQFF.

About this clonotype itself: This may be a read error: a much more frequent sequence differs by one nucleotide. The chain joins TRBV27 to TRBJ1-1, with D tentatively TRBD1 (6 bases). Deletions cut 2 bases from V and 7 bases from J, with 17 bases between. This CDR3 is built from 15 residues. Germline-derived CDR1 and CDR2 are MNHEY and SMNVEV (reference sequence). The CDR3 DNA is TGTGCCAGCAGTTTACTGGGGGCGCGGGCCAATGAAGCTTTCTTT. It specifies CASSLLGARANEAFF.

This clonotype was counted at least ten times. The chain has TRBV10-2 and TRBJ2-3; D not resolved. This CDR3 is built from 14 residues. Germline V CDR1 and CDR2: WSHSY, SAAADI. Trimming took 4 bases from V and 4 from J, leaving 12 bases between them. Here the CDR3 DNA reads TGCGCCAGCAGTGGATTTACACGCTCAGATACGCAGTATTTT. Protein: CASSGFTRSDTQYF.

This clonotype was found many times. The chain carries TRBV25-1 and TRBJ2-1, with D perhaps TRBD2 (5 bases). Trimming cost V 7 bases and J 3 bases, with 19 bases left between them. The CDR3 covers 16 residues. The germline gives CDR1 MGHDK, CDR2 SYGVNS. CDR3 loop: CASKSSRETLYNEQFF. The CDR3 nucleotides read TGTGCCAGCAAATCCAGTCGGGAAACCCTCTACAATGAGCAGTTCTTC.

In this sample, this clonotype turned up many times. The V call is TRBV6-2 or TRBV6-3, the J call TRBJ2-7; 7 bases line up with TRBD2. The germline gives CDR1 MNHEY, CDR2 SVGEGT. This CDR3 region has 15 residues. V gave up 4 bases and J gave up 2 bases; unmatched junction bases: 8. The CDR3 is CASSSPSGMTYEQYF. The CDR3 DNA reads as TGTGCCAGCAGTTCCCCCAGCGGGATGACCTACGAGCAGTACTTC.

This clonotype was seen at least ten times. In nucleotides, the CDR3 is TGTGCCATCACCCCGGGACAGGGGACAAATGAGCAGTTCTTC. Translation gives CAITPGQGTNEQFF. The chain is built from TRBV10-3 and TRBJ2-1; 10 positions match TRBD1. The trim removed 7 bases at V and 7 bases at J, leaving 7 bases unmatched. Germline CDR1 and CDR2: ENHRY and SYGVKD. This CDR3 has 14 residues.

This clonotype showed up many times. The chain is built from TRBV28 and TRBJ1-6; 7 positions match TRBD1. With 6 bases clipped from V and 9 bases from J, the junction kept 17 bases outside the gene matches. The CDR3 extends over 17 amino acids. Germline V gene lookup returns CDR1 MDHEN and CDR2 SYDVKM. The CDR3 DNA reads as TGTGCCAGCAGGGCCACGGCGACAGGGAGTAGAGGTTCACCCCTCCACTTT. Translating gives CASRATATGSRGSPLHF. Full variable domain (outside the CDR3, taken from reference TRBV28 and TRBJ1-6): DVKVTQSSRYLVKRTGEKVFLECVQDMDHENMFWYRQDPGLGLRLIYFSYDVKMKEKGDIPEGYSVSREKKERFSLILESASTNQTSMYLCASRATATGSRGSPLHFGNGTRLTVT.

In this sample, this clonotype turned up many times. The V gene is TRBV7-8, the J gene TRBJ2-7; D gene ambiguous. Per germline, CDR1 SGHVS and CDR2 FQNEAQ. Trimming shortened V by 1 base and J by 5 bases, and 12 bases separated the two germline ends. CDR3 length: 14 amino acids. The CDR3 bases are TGTGCCAGCAGCTTAGGGCCCAACAACGACGAGCAGTACTTC. This codes for CASSLGPNNDEQYF.